Here is one TCR beta chain with its context. Profiling relied on immunoSEQ multiplex PCR, and the TCRdb table lists in-frame clones only, not all of them. The profile shows some 30,000 clones, about 92% of them singletons. As to time point: recipient sample about 28 days before transplant, after cytoreduction. These data belong to a study of T cell clonotyping in hematopoietic cell transplantation. Trimming stripped 1 base from V and 6 bases from J, with 13 bases between. Looked up from germline, CDR1 is SGHTA and CDR2 is FQGNSA. The CDR3 extends over 15 amino acids. The receptor was isolated from a man aged 45 to 65 with acute myeloid leukemia. Some clones in this sample may be carry-over from other donors' samples. The source material was peripheral blood mononuclear cells, sampled before stem cell transplant. The V and J genes are TRBV7-2 and TRBJ1-5; a possible D gene is TRBD1 (6 bases). Here the CDR3 DNA reads TGTGCCAGCAGCTTAGGTAACAGGGTGATTCAGCCCCAGCATTTT. Translating gives CASSLGNRVIQPQHF.